The 14 T cell receptor beta chains presented below share a single source sample, sequenced in a study of Ad26.COV2.S vaccination and SARS-CoV-2 variants. The assay was immunoSEQ multiplex PCR, and TCRdb's table has in-frame clones only and misses some. Altogether over 250,000 clones are present, approximately 89% being singletons, with the ten largest covering more than 2.5%. The sample's treatment: over 15 received Ad26.COV2.S at low or high dose, single or two shots; five or six received placebo; per-sample allocation not given. Sampling occurred on day 63 after the first vaccine or placebo injection. Sequenced here: peripheral blood, sampled in a trial of Ad26.COV2.S vaccine versus placebo. Receptor source: a person aged 18-60 years who received the Ad26.COV2.S COVID-19 vaccine or a placebo.

The chain couples TRBV6-4 to TRBJ1-1; D ambiguous. Germline assignment: CDR1 MRHNA and CDR2 SNTAGT. The CDR3 has 13 residues. Trimming removed 2 bases at V and 6 bases at J, with 10 bases between. CDR3 sequence (DNA): TGTGCCAGCAGTGACGGCGCGATGGCTGAAGCTTTCTTT. Residues: CASSDGAMAEAFF.

This clone was counted once. CDR3 region: CASSYSQGTDTQYF. The DNA of the CDR3 is TGTGCCAGCAGTTACTCGCAGGGGACAGATACGCAGTATTTT. The chain couples TRBV6-6 to TRBJ2-3; the D gene is possibly TRBD1 (6 bases). Looked up from germline, CDR1 is MNHNY and CDR2 is SVGAGI (reference sequence). CDR3 length equals 14 residues. Trimming took off 0 bases at V and 3 bases at J, with 7 bases between the two ends.

This chain connects TRBV21-1 to TRBJ2-3; TRBD2 is taken as the D call from the table, unchecked against the DNA. TRBV21-1 is labeled a pseudogene. The CDR3 totals 20 residues. The CDR3 region is CASSPLGGTIGTSDPDTQYF. The DNA for the CDR3 is TGTGCCAGCAGCCCCCTAGGGGGGACAATCGGGACTAGCGACCCAGATACGCAGTATTTT.

This clone was found once. This chain uses TRBV4-1 with TRBJ1-5, with TRBD1 identical over 7 bases. This CDR3 is built from 17 residues. After removal of 4 bases from V and 2 bases from J, the junction contained 11 bases not matched to a gene. Per germline, CDR1 MGHRA and CDR2 YSYEKL. In DNA form, the CDR3 reads TGCGCCAGCAGCCTAAACAGGGGCGCGGGGGGCAATCAGCCCCAGCATTTT. It specifies CASSLNRGAGGNQPQHF.

The chain is built from TRBV30 and TRBJ2-3; no clear D gene. In germline, CDR1 is GTSNPN, CDR2 SVGIG (reference sequence). V was shortened by 2 bases and J by 4 bases, with 7 bases between the two germline ends. The CDR3 has 12 residues. The CDR3 spells CAWSLPPDTQYF. The CDR3 DNA reads as TGTGCCTGGAGTTTGCCCCCAGATACGCAGTATTTT.

The chain recombines TRBV2 with TRBJ2-6; D may be TRBD2 (5 bases). The CDR3 totals 14 residues. V was trimmed by 10 bases and J by 2 bases, leaving 12 bases between them. In germline, CDR1 is SNHLY, CDR2 FYNNEI. CDR3 in DNA: TGTGCCACCCCGGGGTTCCCTGGGGCCAACGTCCTGACTTTC. Translation: CATPGFPGANVLTF.

The count of this clone is one. The CDR3 sequence is CASSRGTGGEETQYF. The CDR3 DNA reads as TGCGCCAGCAGCCGGGGGACAGGGGGCGAAGAGACCCAGTACTTC. The V gene is TRBV5-1, the J gene TRBJ2-5; 12 positions agree with TRBD1. V was pared by 4 bases and J by 3 bases, with 4 bases of the junction left unmatched. The CDR3 has 15 amino acids. CDR1 and CDR2 (germline): SGHRS, YFSETQ.

The V call is TRBV5-1, the J call TRBJ2-3; no definite D call. Trimming pared 7 bases from V and 6 bases from J, leaving 21 bases between. CDR1 and CDR2 (germline): SGHRS, YFSETQ. CDR3 size: 15 residues. CDR3 in amino acids: CASSRGGGSQDTQYF. The CDR3 coding sequence is TGCGCCAGCTCCCGAGGCGGCGGCTCACAGGATACGCAGTATTTT.

The chain joins TRBV7-2 to TRBJ1-4; D gene ambiguous. Trimming took off 2 bases at V and 7 bases at J, with 17 bases between the two ends. CDR1 is SGHTA and CDR2 is FQGNSA in the germline V gene. The CDR3 has 16 residues. The CDR3 sequence: CASSLNGWGLGEKLFF. CDR3 coding DNA: TGTGCCAGCAGCTTAAATGGATGGGGTTTGGGTGAAAAACTGTTTTTT.

The chain employs TRBV6-5 and TRBJ1-4; no reliable D call. There are 12 residues in the CDR3. The germline V gene encodes CDR1 MNHEY and CDR2 SVGAGI. V was shortened by 10 bases and J by 8 bases, with 14 bases between the two germline ends. CDR3 coding DNA: TGTGCCACCACGACCGGGGAGGAAAAACTGTTTTTT. Amino acids: CATTTGEEKLFF.

The chain recombines TRBV6-2 or TRBV6-3 with TRBJ2-1; TRBD2 agrees at 11 bases. The V gene's germline CDR1 is MNHEY and CDR2 SVGEGT. With 2 bases clipped from V and 4 bases from J, the junction kept 7 bases outside the gene matches. This CDR3 is built from 17 residues. As DNA, the CDR3 is TGTGCCAGCAGTTACCCTCAACTAGCGGGAGTGTACAATGAGCAGTTCTTC. Amino acids: CASSYPQLAGVYNEQFF.

The chain uses TRBV28 and TRBJ1-5; D not certain. CDR1 MDHEN and CDR2 SYDVKM come from the germline V gene. The CDR3 is made up of 14 amino acids. V was pared by 3 bases and J by 4 bases, with 10 bases between. CDR3 coding DNA: TGTGCCAGCAGTTTGCAGCTTTTAAATCAGCCCCAGCATTTT. This sequence encodes CASSLQLLNQPQHF.

The chain couples TRBV9 to TRBJ1-1; TRBD1 aligns across 8 bases. V gave up 4 bases and J gave up 8 bases; unmatched junction bases: 7. CDR1 is SGDLS, CDR2 YYNGEE, per germline. This CDR3 is built from 13 residues. The CDR3 spells CASSSRGQDEAFF. CDR3 DNA sequence: TGTGCCAGCAGCTCCCGGGGACAGGACGAAGCTTTCTTT.

The V call is TRBV4-1, the J call TRBJ1-4; tentatively, D is TRBD1 (5 bases). The CDR3 has 15 amino acids. Looked up from germline, CDR1 is MGHRA and CDR2 is YSYEKL. V was trimmed by 0 bases and J by 8 bases, leaving 13 bases between them. The CDR3 reads CASSQEGGAGEKLFF. The CDR3 DNA reads TGCGCCAGCAGCCAAGAGGGAGGGGCCGGAGAAAAACTGTTTTTT.